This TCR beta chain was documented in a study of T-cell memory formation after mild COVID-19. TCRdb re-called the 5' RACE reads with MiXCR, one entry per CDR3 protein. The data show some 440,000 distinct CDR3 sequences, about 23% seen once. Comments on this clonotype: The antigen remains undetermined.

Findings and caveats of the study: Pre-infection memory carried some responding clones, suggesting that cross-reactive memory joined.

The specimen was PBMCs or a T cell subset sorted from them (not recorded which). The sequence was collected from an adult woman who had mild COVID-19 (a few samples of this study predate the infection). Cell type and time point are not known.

The DNA of the CDR3 is TGCGCCAGCAGCCAAGAGGGACAGGCTACAGATACGCAGTATTTT. Protein sequence: CASSQEGQATDTQYF. The rearrangement joins TRBV4-1 to TRBJ2-3; TRBD1 aligns across 8 bases. Germline lookup yields CDR1 MGHRA and CDR2 YSYEKL. V lost 0 bases and J lost 3; bases outside the gene matches: 2. The CDR3 spans 15 residues.